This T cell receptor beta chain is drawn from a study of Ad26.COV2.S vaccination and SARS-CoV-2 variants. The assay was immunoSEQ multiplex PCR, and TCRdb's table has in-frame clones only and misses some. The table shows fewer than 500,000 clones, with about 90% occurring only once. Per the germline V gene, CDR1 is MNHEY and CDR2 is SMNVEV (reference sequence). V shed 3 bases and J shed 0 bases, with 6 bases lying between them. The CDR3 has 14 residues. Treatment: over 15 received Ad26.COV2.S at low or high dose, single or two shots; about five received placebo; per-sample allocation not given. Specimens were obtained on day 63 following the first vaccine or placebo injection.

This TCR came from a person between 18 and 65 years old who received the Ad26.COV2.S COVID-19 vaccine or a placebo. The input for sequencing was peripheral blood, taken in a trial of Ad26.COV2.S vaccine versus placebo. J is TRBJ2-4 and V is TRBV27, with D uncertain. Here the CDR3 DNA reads TGTGCCAGCAGTTTGTCCTTAGCCAAAAACATTCAGTACTTC. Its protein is CASSLSLAKNIQYF.